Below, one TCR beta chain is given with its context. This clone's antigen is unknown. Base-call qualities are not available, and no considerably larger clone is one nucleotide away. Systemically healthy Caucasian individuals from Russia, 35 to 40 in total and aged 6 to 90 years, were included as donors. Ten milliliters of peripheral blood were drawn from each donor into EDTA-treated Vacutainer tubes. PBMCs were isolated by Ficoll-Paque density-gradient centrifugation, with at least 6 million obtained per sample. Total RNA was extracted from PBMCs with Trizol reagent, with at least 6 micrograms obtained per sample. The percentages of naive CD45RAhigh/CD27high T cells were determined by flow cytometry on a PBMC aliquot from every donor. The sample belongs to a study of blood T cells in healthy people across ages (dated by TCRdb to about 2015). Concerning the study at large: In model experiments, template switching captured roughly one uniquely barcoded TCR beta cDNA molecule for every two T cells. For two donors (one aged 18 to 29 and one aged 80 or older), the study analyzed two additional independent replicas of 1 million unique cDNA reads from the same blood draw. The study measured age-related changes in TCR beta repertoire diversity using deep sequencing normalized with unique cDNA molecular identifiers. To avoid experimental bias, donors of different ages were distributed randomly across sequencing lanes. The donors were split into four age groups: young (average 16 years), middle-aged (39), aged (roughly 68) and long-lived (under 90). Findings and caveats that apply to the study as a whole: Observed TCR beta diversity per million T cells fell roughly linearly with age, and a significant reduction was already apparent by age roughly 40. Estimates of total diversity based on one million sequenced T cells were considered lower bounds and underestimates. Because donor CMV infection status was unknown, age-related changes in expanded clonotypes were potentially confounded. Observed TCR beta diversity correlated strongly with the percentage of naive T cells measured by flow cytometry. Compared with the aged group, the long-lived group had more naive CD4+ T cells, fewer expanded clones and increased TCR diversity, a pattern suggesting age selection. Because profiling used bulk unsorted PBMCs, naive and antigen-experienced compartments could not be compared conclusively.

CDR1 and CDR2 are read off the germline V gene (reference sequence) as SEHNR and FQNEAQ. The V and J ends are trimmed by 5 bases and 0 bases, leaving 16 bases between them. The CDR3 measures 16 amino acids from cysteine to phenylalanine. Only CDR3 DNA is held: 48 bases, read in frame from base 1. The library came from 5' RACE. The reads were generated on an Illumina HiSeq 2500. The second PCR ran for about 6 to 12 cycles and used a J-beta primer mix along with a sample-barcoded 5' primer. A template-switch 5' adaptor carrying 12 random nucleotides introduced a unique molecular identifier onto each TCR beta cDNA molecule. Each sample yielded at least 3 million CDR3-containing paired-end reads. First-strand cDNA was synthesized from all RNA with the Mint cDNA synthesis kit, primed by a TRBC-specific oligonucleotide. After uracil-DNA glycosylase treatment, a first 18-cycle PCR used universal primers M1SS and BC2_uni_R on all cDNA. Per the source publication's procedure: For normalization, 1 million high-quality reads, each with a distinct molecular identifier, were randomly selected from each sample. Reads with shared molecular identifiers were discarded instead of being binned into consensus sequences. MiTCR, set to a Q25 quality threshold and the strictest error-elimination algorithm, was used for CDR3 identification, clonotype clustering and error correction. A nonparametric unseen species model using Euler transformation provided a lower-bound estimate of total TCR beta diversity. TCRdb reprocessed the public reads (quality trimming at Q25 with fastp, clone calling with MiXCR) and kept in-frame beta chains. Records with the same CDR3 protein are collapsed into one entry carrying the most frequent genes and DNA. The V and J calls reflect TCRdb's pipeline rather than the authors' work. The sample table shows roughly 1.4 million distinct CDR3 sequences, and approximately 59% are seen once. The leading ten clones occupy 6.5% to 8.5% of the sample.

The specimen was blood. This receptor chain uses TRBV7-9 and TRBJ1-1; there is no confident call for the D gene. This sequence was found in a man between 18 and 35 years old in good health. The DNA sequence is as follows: TGTGCCAGCAGCCCGGGCGAGGGAACCATGAACACTGAAGCTTTCTTT. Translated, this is CASSPGEGTMNTEAFF.